This T cell receptor beta chain was found in a study of T cell responses to AZD1222 COVID-19 vaccine (dated by TCRdb to 2020 to 2022). About the investigation overall: AZD1222 recipients given second doses at about 4 weeks or at about 12 weeks were pooled, since spike-specific TCR depth and breadth were not found to differ between the two schedules. TCR sequencing was performed for about 250 trial participants, of whom some 200 were given two doses of AZD1222 and about 25 were given two doses of MenACWY control vaccine. Trial participants were enrolled into age subgroups of 18-55, 56-69 and 70-plus years, which contained around 150, 29 and 61 TCR-sequenced participants, respectively.

Points on this clone: What this receptor recognizes is not known. Nothing much larger sits one base from this clone, and base qualities are not available.

The time point label of this sample denotes: baseline before first vaccination. The vaccinee samples were drawn from two UK trials, COV001 and COV002, one of which was a single-blind randomized controlled phase 2/3 trial testing AZD1222 (ChAdOx1 nCoV-19) in healthy adults. Trial participant PBMC samples were collected at day 0 and day 28 after the second dose for TCRbeta chain sequencing. The full study reports these points: After two AZD1222 doses, spike-specific TCR breadth and depth were significantly higher than at day 0 and than in MenACWY recipients. The vaccine-associated CD4 TCRs covered the entire spike protein, and the dominant responses fell in regions 160-218 and 743-854. Conclusions about previously exposed vaccinees are limited because only six or seven AZD1222 recipients were SARS-CoV-2 seropositive at baseline. The 56-69-year group was small, and its depth increase did not reach significance, likely because of low power. Because no day 14 peak-response samples were available, repertoires were characterized only after the peak T cell response. Most participants were white British and females outnumbered males, and the authors suggested that clonal diversity may have been underestimated. Epitopes outside the regions mutated in the B.1.351 and B.1.1.7 variants were reportedly recognized by nearly half of the unique spike-specific TCRs.

The CDR3 regions of human TCRbeta chains were analyzed by immunosequencing. In the authors' own workflow: TCRs in the repertoires were compared against a reference library of SARS-CoV-2-specific TCRs that had been generated with the MIRA antigen-specificity platform. Breadth was defined as the fraction of unique TCRs that were SARS-CoV-2-associated, and depth was defined as the fraction of total T cells that were SARS-CoV-2-associated. Using the MIRA data, each spike-specific TCR was assigned both to the spike region to which the TCR was reactive and to a CD4 or CD8 class. Log10-transformed breadth and depth values were compared by one-way ANOVA with Sidak's multiple comparisons tests. This is the immuneACCESS table as TCRdb keeps it, with only in-frame sequences that have V and J called. A part of the clones is gone; compared with another copy, unresolved V genes explain less than half, and the rest is unexplained. For V, J and clone size, that table is used; D and trimming come from the DNA. The table for this sample lists around 120,000 clones; around nine tenths of them were counted only once. Jointly, the top ten make up 8.4% of the sample.

This receptor was identified in an adult in good health. Sequences were derived from peripheral blood, sampled on day 0 of AZD1222 vaccination.

The nucleotide sequence is given as TGTGCCAGTAGTAGTGGTGCTCTTTCGCGTGCCAGGCGCACCGGGGAGCTGTTTTTT. Its product reads: CASSSGALSRARRTGELFF. The V gene is TRBV19 and the J gene is TRBJ2-2, with the D gene too uncertain to name. The CDR3 spans 19 residues, from the cysteine through the phenylalanine. Left in the record is the CDR3 DNA by itself, 57 bases read in frame from the first base. V and J are truncated by 4 bases and 4 bases respectively, leaving an intervening sequence of 25 bases. Reading the germline V gene (reference sequence) gives CDR1 LNHDA and CDR2 SQIVND.